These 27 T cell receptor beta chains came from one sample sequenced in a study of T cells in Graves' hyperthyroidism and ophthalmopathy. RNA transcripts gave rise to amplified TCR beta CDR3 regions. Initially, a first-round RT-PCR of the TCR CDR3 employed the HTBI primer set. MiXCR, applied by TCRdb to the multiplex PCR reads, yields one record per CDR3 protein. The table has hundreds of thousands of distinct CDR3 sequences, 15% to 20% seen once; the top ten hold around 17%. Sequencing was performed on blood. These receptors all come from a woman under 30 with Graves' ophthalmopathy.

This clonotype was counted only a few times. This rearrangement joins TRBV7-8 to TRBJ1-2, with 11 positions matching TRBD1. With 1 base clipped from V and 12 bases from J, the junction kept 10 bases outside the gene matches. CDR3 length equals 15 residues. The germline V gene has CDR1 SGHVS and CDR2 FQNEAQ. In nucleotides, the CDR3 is TGTGCCAGCAGCTTAGACAGGGGGACAGGGGGGATGAACACCTTC. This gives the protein CASSLDRGTGGMNTF.

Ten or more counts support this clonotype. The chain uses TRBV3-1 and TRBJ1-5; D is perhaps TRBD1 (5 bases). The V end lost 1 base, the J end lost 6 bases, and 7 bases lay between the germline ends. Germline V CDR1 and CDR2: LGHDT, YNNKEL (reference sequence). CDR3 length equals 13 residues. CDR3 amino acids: CASSQVGGQPQHF. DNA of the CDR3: TGTGCCAGCAGCCAAGTCGGGGGTCAGCCCCAGCATTTT.

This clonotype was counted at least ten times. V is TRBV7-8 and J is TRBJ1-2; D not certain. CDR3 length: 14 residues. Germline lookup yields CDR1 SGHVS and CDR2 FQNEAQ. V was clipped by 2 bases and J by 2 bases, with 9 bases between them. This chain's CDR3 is CASSLLALNYGYTF. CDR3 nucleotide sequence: TGTGCCAGCAGCTTACTTGCCCTGAACTATGGCTACACCTTC.

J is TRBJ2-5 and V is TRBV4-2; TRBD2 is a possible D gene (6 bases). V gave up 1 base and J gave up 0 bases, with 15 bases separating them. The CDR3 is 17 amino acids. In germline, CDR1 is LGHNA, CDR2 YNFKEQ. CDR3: CASSQVSSATDQETQYF. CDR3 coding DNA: TGTGCCAGCAGCCAAGTTTCTAGCGCGACCGACCAAGAGACCCAGTACTTC.

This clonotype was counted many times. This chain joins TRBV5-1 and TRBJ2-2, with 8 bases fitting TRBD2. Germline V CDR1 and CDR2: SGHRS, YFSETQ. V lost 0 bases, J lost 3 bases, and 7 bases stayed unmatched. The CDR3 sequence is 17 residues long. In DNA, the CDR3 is TGCGCCAGCAGCTTGGCCGGCAGCGGGAGTTACACCGGGGAGCTGTTTTTT. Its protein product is CASSLAGSGSYTGELFF.

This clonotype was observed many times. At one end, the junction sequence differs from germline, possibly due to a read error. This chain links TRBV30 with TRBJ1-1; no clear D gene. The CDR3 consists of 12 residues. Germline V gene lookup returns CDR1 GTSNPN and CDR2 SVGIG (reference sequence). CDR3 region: CAWSVMKTEAFF. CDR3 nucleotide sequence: TGTGCCTGGAGTGTGATGAAGACTGAAGCTTTCTTT.

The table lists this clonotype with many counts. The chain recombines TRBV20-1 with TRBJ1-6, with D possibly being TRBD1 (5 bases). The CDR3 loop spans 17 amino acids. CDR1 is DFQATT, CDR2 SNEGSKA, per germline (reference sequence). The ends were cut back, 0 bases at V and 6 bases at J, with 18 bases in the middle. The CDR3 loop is CSARESSTGGSNSPLHF. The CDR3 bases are TGCAGTGCTAGAGAATCTTCCACGGGGGGAAGTAATTCACCCCTCCACTTT.

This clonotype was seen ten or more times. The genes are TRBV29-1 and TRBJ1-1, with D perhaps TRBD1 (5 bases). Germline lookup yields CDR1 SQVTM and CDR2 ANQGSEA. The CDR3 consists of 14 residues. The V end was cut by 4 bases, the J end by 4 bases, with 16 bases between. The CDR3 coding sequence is TGCAGCGTTGTGAGGGCGCCGGGGGGCACTGAAGCTTTCTTT. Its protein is CSVVRAPGGTEAFF.

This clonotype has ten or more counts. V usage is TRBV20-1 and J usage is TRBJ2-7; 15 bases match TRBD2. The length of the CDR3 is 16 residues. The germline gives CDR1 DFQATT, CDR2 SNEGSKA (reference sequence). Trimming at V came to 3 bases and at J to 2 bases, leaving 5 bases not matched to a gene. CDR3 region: CSARGLAGGLTYEQYF. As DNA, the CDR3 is TGCAGTGCTAGGGGACTAGCGGGAGGACTCACCTACGAGCAGTACTTC.

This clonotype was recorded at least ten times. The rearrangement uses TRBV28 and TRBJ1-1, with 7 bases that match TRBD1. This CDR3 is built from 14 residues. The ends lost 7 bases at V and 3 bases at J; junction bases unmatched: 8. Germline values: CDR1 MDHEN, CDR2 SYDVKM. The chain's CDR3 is CASIPYRGYTEAFF. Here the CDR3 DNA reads TGTGCCAGCATACCCTACAGGGGATACACTGAAGCTTTCTTT.

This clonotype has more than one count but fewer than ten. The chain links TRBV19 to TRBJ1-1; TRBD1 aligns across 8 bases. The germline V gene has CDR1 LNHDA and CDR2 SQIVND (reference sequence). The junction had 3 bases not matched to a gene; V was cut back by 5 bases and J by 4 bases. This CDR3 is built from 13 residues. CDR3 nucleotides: TGTGCCAGTAGTGACAGGGGATTCACTGAAGCTTTCTTT. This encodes CASSDRGFTEAFF.

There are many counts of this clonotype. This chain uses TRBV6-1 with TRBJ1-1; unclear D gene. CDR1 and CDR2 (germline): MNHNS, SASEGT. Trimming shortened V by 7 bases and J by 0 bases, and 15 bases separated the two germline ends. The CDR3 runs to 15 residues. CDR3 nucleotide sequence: TGTGCCAGCAATAAAGGAGGAGCGTTGAACACTGAAGCTTTCTTT. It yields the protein CASNKGGALNTEAFF.

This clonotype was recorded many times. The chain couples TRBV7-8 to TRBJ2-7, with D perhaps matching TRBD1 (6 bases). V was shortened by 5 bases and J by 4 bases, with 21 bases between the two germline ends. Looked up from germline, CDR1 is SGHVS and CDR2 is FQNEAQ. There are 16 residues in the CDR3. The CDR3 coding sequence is TGTGCCAGCAGCCTCTTTGGACAGTCGTTACAATACGAGCAGTACTTC. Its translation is CASSLFGQSLQYEQYF.

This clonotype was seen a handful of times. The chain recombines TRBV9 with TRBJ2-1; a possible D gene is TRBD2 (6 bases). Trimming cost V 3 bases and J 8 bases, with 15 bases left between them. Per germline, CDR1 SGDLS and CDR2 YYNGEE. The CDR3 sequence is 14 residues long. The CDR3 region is CASSDPGLTDEQFF. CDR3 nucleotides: TGTGCCAGCAGCGATCCGGGACTTACAGATGAGCAGTTCTTC.

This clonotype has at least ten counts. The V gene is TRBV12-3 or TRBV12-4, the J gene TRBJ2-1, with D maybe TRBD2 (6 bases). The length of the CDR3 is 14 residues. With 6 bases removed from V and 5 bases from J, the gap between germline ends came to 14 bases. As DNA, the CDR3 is TGTGCCAGCAGGCCGGGAGTGTCTCACAATGAGCAGTTCTTC. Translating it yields CASRPGVSHNEQFF.

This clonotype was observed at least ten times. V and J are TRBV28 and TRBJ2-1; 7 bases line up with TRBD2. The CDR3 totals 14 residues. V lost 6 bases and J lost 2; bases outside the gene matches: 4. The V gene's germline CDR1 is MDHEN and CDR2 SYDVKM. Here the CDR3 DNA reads TGTGCCAGCAGCTCGACTAGCCCCTACAATGAGCAGTTCTTC. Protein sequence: CASSSTSPYNEQFF.

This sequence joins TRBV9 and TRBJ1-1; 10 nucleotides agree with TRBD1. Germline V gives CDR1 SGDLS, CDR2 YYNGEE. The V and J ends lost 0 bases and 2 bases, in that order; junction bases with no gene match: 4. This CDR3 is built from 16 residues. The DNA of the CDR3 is TGTGCCAGCAGCGTAGGACAGGGGGCTGGAAACACTGAAGCTTTCTTT. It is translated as CASSVGQGAGNTEAFF.

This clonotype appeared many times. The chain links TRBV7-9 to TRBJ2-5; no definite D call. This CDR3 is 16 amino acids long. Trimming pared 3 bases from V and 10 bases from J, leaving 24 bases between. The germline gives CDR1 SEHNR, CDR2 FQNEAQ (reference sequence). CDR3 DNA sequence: TGTGCCAGCAGCTTCGGGCCGGCAGCAGCACCAATGGGCCAGTACTTC. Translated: CASSFGPAAAPMGQYF.

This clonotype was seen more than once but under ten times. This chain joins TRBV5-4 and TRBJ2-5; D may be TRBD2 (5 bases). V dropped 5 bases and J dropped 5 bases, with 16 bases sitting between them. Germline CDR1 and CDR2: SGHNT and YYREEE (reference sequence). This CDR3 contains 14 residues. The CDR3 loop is CASRELDGGETQYF. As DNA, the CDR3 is TGTGCCAGCAGGGAATTAGACGGCGGGGAGACCCAGTACTTC.

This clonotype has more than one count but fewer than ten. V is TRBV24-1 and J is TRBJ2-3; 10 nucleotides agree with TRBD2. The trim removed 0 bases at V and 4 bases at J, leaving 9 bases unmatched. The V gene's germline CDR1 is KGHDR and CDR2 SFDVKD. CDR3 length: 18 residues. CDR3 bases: TGTGCCACCAGTGATTTGCCCAGTCTAGCGGGAGCCGCAGATACGCAGTATTTT. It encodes CATSDLPSLAGAADTQYF.

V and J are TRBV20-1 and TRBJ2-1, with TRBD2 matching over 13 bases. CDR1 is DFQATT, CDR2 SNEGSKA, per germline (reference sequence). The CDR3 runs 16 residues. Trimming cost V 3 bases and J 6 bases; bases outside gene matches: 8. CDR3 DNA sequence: TGCAGTGCTAGGGGGTCCGGGACTAGCGGGACCAATGAGCAGTTCTTC. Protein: CSARGSGTSGTNEQFF.

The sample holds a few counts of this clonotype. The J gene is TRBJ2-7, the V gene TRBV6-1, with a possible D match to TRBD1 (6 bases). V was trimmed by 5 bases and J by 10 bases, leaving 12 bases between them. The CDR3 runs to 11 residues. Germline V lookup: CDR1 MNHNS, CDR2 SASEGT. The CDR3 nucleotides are TGTGCCAGCAGTCCCCTAGGGGGTCAGTACTTC. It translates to CASSPLGGQYF.

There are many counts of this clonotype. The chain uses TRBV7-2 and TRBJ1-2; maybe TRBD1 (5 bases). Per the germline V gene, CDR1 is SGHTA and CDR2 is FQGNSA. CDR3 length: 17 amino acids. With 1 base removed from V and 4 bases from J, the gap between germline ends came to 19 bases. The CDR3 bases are TGTGCCAGCAGCTTAGGGCAGGGAAAGGGTGTCGCCTATGGCTACACCTTC. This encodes CASSLGQGKGVAYGYTF.

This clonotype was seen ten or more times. The CDR3 sequence is CASSYAGLADYEQYF. The DNA for the CDR3 is TGTGCCAGCAGTTACGCGGGACTAGCGGATTACGAGCAGTACTTC. The V gene is TRBV6-2 or TRBV6-3, the J gene TRBJ2-7; 11 positions match TRBD2. The length of the CDR3 is 15 residues. Germline trimming cut 2 bases from V and 4 bases from J; bases unmatched to any gene: 4. Germline V gives CDR1 MNHEY, CDR2 SVGEGT.

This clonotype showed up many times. DNA of the CDR3: TGTGCCAGCAGCTTTAAGCTGAACACTGAAGCTTTCTTT. Its protein product is CASSFKLNTEAFF. The chain joins TRBV11-2 to TRBJ1-1; D is unclear. V dropped 3 bases and J dropped 0 bases, with 5 bases sitting between them. Germline-derived CDR1 and CDR2 are SGHAT and FQNNGV. The CDR3 contains 13 residues.

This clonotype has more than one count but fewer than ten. The CDR3 bases are TGTGCCAGCAGTTTTAATGCGGGAGGGCCCCCCCAGTTCTTC. It translates to CASSFNAGGPPQFF. This chain joins TRBV2 and TRBJ2-1; 9 positions match TRBD2. This CDR3 region has 14 residues. From germline, CDR1 is SNHLY and CDR2 FYNNEI. Trimming cost V 5 bases and J 13 bases; bases outside gene matches: 12.

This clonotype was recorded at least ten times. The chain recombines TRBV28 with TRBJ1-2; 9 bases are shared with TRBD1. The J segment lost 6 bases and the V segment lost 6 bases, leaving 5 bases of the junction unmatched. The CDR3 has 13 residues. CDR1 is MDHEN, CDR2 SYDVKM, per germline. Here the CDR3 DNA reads TGTGCCAGCAGAACACAGGGGGCCGATGGCTACACCTTC. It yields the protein CASRTQGADGYTF.